This TCR beta chain stems from a study of T-cell reconstitution after alpha-beta-depleted transplantation in children. Findings and caveats of the study: Surviving recipient T cells and thymic progenitors underlay high day-60 TCRbeta diversity in some patients.

Unique molecular identifiers were incorporated into the prepared TCRbeta library. TCRdb passed the PCR reads through MiXCR, listing each CDR3 protein once. In the table there are 75,000 to 80,000 distinct CDR3 sequences, over 15% of which are singletons. About this clonotype: Its specificity is not known.

Unmatched junction bases numbered 4, after V lost 3 bases and J lost 4 bases. Germline V CDR1 and CDR2: SGHTA, FQGNSA. This CDR3 comprises 15 residues. This clonotype was sampled from a male patient aged 2-15 years who had a stem cell transplant for acute lymphoblastic leukemia, so the T cells may come from the graft donor. The sequenced sample was PBMCs, mostly from graft donor cells, obtained 360 days after TCRalphabeta/CD19-depleted stem cell transplant. This chain uses TRBV7-2 with TRBJ1-1; 11 positions agree with TRBD1. CDR3 amino acids: CASSFGTGGSTEAFF. CDR3 nucleotides: TGTGCCAGCAGCTTCGGGACAGGGGGAAGCACTGAAGCTTTCTTT. The complete variable domain, with remaining parts taken from reference TRBV7-2 and TRBJ1-1, reads GAGVSQSPSNKVTEKGKDVELRCDPISGHTALYWYRQSLGQGLEFLIYFQGNSAPDKSGLPSDRFSAERTGGSVSTLTIQRTQQEDSAVYLCASSFGTGGSTEAFFGQGTRLTVV.